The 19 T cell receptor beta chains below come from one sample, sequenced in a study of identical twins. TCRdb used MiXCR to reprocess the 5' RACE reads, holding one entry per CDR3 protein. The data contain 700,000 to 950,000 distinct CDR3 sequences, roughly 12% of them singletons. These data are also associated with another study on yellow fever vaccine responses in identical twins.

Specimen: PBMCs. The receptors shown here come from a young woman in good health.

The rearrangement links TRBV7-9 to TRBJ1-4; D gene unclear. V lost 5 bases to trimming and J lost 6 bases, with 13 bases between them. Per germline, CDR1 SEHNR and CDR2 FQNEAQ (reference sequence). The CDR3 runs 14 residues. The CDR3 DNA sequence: TGTGCCAGCAGCCATACGTGGCTAGATGAAAAACTGTTTTTT. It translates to CASSHTWLDEKLFF.

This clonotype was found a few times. In DNA form, the CDR3 reads TGTGCCAGCAGTTTCGTTGGGGAAAACGGTCGTACACTGTTTTTT. It codes for CASSFVGENGRTLFF. This rearrangement joins TRBV27 to TRBJ1-4; D remains unclear. Germline V gene data show CDR1 as MNHEY and CDR2 as SMNVEV (reference sequence). The CDR3 is 15 amino acids. V gave up 3 bases and J gave up 13 bases, with 21 bases separating them.

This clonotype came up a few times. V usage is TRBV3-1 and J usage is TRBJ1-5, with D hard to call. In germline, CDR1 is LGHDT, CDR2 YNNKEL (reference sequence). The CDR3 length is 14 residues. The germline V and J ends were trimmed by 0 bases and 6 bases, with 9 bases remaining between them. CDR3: CASSQDLVIQPQHF. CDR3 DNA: TGTGCCAGCAGCCAAGATCTGGTAATTCAGCCCCAGCATTTT.

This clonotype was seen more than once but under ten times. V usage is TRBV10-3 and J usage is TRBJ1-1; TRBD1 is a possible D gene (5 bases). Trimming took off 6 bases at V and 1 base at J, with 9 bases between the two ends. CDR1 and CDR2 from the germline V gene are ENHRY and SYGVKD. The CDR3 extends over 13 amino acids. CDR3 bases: TGTGCCATCAGAGATGACAGGAACACTGAAGCTTTCTTT. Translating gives CAIRDDRNTEAFF.

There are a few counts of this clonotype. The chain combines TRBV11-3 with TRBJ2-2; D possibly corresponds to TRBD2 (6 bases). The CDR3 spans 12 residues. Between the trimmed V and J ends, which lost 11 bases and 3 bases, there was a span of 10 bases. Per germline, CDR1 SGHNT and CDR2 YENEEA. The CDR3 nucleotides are TGTGCCCGGCGGGACGACACCGGGGAGCTGTTTTTT. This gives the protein CARRDDTGELFF.

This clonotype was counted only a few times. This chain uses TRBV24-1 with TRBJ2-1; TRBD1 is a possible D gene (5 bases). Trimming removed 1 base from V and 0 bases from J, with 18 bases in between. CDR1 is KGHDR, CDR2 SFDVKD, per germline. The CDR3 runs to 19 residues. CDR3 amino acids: CATSDFSGAGFSSYNEQFF. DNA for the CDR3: TGTGCCACCAGTGATTTTTCTGGGGCAGGCTTCAGCTCCTACAATGAGCAGTTCTTC.

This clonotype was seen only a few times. DNA for the CDR3: TGCGCCAGCAGCCAAGGCCCCGGACAGACTTCTAACTATGGCTACACCTTC. Protein: CASSQGPGQTSNYGYTF. The V call is TRBV4-1, the J call TRBJ1-2; possibly TRBD1 for D (6 bases). CDR1 and CDR2 from the germline V gene are MGHRA and YSYEKL. Trimming left V 1 base short and J 0 bases short, with 15 bases between. CDR3 length equals 17 residues.

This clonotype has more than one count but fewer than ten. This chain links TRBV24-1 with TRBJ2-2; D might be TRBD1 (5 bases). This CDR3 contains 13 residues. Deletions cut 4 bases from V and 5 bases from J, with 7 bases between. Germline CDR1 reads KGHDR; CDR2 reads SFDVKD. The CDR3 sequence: CATSDAGTGELFF. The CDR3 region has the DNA TGTGCCACCAGTGACGCAGGGACCGGGGAGCTGTTTTTT.

CDR3 protein: CASSLGGQGRTDTQYF. In nucleotides, the CDR3 is TGTGCCAGCAGCTTAGGGGGACAGGGGAGGACAGATACGCAGTATTTT. V usage is TRBV7-9 and J usage is TRBJ2-3; TRBD1 agrees at 10 bases. Germline loops: CDR1 SEHNR, CDR2 FQNEAQ (reference sequence). Trimming removed 1 base from V and 3 bases from J; junction bases left unmatched: 4. This CDR3 region has 16 residues.

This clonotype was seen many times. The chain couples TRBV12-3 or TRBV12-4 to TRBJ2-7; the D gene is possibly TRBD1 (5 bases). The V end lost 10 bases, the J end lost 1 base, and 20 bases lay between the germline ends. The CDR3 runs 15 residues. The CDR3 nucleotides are TGTGCCACTACACCCCCTTACAGGATTTCCTACGAGCAGTACTTC. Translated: CATTPPYRISYEQYF.

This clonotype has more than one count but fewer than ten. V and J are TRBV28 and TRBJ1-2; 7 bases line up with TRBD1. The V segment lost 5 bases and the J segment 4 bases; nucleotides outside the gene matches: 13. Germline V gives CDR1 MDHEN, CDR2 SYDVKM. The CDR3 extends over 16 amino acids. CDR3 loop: CASSAINRGEGYGYTF. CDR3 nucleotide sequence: TGTGCCAGCAGTGCCATCAACAGGGGAGAGGGCTATGGCTACACCTTC.

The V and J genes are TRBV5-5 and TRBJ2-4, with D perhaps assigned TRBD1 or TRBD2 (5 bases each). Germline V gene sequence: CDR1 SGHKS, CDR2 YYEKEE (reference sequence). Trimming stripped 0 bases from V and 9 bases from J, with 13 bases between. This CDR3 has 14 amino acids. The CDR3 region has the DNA TGTGCCAGCAGCTTGGATGTGGGTGGGGGCATTCAGTACTTC. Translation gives CASSLDVGGGIQYF.

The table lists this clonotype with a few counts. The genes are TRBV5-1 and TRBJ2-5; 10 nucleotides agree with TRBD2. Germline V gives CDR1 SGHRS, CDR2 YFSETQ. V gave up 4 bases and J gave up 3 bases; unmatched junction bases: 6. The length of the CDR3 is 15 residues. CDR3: CASSPRAGGEETQYF. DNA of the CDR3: TGCGCCAGCAGCCCCCGAGCGGGAGGGGAAGAGACCCAGTACTTC.

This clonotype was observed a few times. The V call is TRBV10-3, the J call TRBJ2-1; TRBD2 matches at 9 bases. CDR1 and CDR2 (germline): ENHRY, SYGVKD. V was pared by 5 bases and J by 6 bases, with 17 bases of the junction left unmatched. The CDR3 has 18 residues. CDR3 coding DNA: TGTGCCATCAGTAGACAGGCCCTGAAGGGAGCGGGAGGCAATGAGCAGTTCTTC. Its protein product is CAISRQALKGAGGNEQFF.

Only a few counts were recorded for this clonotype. The CDR3 here is CSATLYGTSGDEQYF. CDR3 sequence (DNA): TGCAGTGCTACCCTATACGGGACTAGCGGAGACGAGCAGTACTTC. The chain employs TRBV20-1 and TRBJ2-7; 11 positions match TRBD2. The CDR3 has 15 amino acids. Germline V CDR1 and CDR2: DFQATT, SNEGSKA (reference sequence). The J segment lost 5 bases and the V segment lost 4 bases, leaving 10 bases of the junction unmatched.

This chain's CDR3 is CASSLGGAKNIQYF. The CDR3 DNA reads TGTGCCAGCAGCTTAGGGGGAGCCAAAAACATTCAGTACTTC. This chain links TRBV7-2 with TRBJ2-4; D unresolved. The CDR3 extends over 14 amino acids. Germline V gene lookup returns CDR1 SGHTA and CDR2 FQGNSA. Deletions cut 1 base from V and 0 bases from J, with 4 bases between.

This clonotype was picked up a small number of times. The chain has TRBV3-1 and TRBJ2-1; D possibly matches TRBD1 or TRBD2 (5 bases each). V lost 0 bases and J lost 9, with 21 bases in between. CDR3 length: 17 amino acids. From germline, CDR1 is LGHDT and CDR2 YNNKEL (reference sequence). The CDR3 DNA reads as TGTGCCAGCAGCCAAGATAATTGGCAGGGAGTTTTTAGTGAGCAGTTCTTC. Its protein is CASSQDNWQGVFSEQFF.

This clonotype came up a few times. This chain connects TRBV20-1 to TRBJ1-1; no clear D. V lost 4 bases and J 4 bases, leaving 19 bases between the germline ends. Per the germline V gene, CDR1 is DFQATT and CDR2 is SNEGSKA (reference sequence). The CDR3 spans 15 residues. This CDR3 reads CSANPTTALGTEAFF. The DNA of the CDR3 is TGCAGTGCTAACCCCACGACTGCCCTCGGCACTGAAGCTTTCTTT.

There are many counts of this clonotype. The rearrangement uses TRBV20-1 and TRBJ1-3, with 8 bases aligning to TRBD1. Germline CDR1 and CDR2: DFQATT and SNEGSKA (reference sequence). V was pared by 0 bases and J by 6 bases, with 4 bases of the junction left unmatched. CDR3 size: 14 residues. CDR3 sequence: CSARDSQGANTIYF. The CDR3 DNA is TGCAGTGCTAGAGATTCCCAGGGGGCAAACACCATATATTTT.